A selection of T cell receptor beta chains follows, all from one sample in a study of T cell repertoires in cytomegalovirus infection. Their recognized antigens are unknown. TCRdb redid the calling of the reads with MiXCR, one entry per CDR3 protein. The repertoire holds roughly 990,000 distinct CDR3 sequences, with roughly 30% as singletons. This material consisted of cultured CD8+ T cells from PBMCs, taken from culture after CMV antigen stimulation. Every receptor here comes from a human donor in good health (CMV status not recorded). Some clones in this sample may be carry-over from other donors' samples. CDR3s include the opening cysteine and the closing phenylalanine or tryptophan. A D gene is named only where the DNA matches it firmly. Size values are once, few and many counts, or a class for expanded clones, and some rows have none.

j_gene,abundance,d_gene,v_gene,CDR3aa,CDR3nt
TRBJ1-5,NA,TRBD1,TRBV19,CASSMRTGVPQHF,TGTGCCAGTAGTATGAGAACAGGGGTTCCCCAGCATTTT
TRBJ2-3,NA,NA,TRBV6-5,CASSSSTVRPTDTQYF,TGTGCCAGCAGTTCCTCGACAGTTCGACCCACAGATACGCAGTATTTT
TRBJ1-1,NA,NA,TRBV4-2,CASSRSTNTEAFF,TGTGCCAGCAGCCGAAGTACGAACACTGAAGCTTTCTTT
TRBJ1-1,NA,NA,TRBV12-3/TRBV12-4,CASSFNSVVEAFF,TGTGCCAGCAGTTTTAATAGCGTCGTCGAAGCTTTCTTT
TRBJ2-5,few,TRBD2,TRBV7-9,CASSLGAGDYQETQYF,TGTGCCAGCAGCTTAGGAGCGGGGGACTACCAAGAGACCCAGTACTTC
TRBJ1-1,few,NA,TRBV24-1,CATSDLNFGRGNTEAFF,TGTGCCACCAGTGATCTCAATTTTGGCCGGGGGAACACTGAAGCTTTCTTT
TRBJ1-4,many,NA,TRBV7-6,CASSHGTADEKLFF,TGTGCCAGCAGCCACGGGACGGCTGATGAAAAACTGTTTTTT
TRBJ1-6,few,NA,TRBV27,CASSGGVWGFSPLHF,TGTGCCAGCAGTGGGGGGGTGTGGGGTTTTTCACCCCTCCACTTT
TRBJ2-3,few,NA,TRBV19,CASSIGLAFPTDTQYF,TGTGCCAGTAGTATAGGGCTAGCGTTCCCCACAGATACGCAGTATTTT
TRBJ2-1,NA,NA,TRBV12-5,CASAISSPYSYNEQFF,TGTGCTAGTGCCATATCCAGCCCATACTCCTACAATGAGCAGTTCTTC
TRBJ1-1,NA,NA,TRBV4-1,CASSLHLTANTEAFF,TGCGCCAGCAGCCTTCACTTGACAGCAAACACTGAAGCTTTCTTT
TRBJ1-2,NA,NA,TRBV12-3/TRBV12-4,CASSFKGPSDGYTF,TGTGCCAGCAGTTTCAAGGGGCCCAGCGATGGCTACACCTTC
TRBJ1-4,many,NA,TRBV20-1,CSASFRARGEKLFF,TGCAGTGCTAGTTTCCGGGCTCGGGGAGAAAAACTGTTTTTT
TRBJ2-4,NA,NA,TRBV14,CASSHPGGGGKNIQYF,TGTGCCAGCAGCCACCCCGGGGGCGGCGGGAAAAACATTCAGTACTTC
TRBJ2-7,NA,NA,TRBV7-6,CTSSPPGFSSYEQYF,TGTACCAGCAGCCCCCCGGGATTTAGCTCCTACGAGCAGTACTTC
TRBJ1-1,NA,NA,TRBV25-1,CASHKGLSTEAFF,TGTGCCAGCCATAAGGGGTTGTCCACTGAAGCTTTCTTT
TRBJ1-5,NA,NA,TRBV28,CASSFYLGDQPQHF,TGTGCCAGCAGTTTTTACCTGGGGGATCAGCCCCAGCATTTT
TRBJ2-7,few,TRBD1,TRBV12-3/TRBV12-4,CASSQRQGITYEQYF,TGTGCCAGCAGTCAACGACAGGGTATCACCTACGAGCAGTACTTC
TRBJ2-7,NA,NA,TRBV7-9,CASSSQAARYEQYF,TGTGCCAGCAGCTCCCAGGCAGCGAGGTACGAGCAGTACTTC
TRBJ2-1,few,TRBD1,TRBV5-6,CASSYAPQGRSYNEQFF,TGTGCCAGCAGCTACGCCCCACAGGGGCGCTCCTACAATGAGCAGTTCTTC
TRBJ2-7,NA,NA,TRBV11-1,CASSLTLSEQYF,TGTGCCAGCAGCTTAACCCTCTCCGAGCAGTACTTC
TRBJ2-7,NA,NA,TRBV27,CASSVTGLGYEQYF,TGTGCCAGCAGTGTTACAGGGTTGGGGTACGAGCAGTACTTC
TRBJ2-5,few,TRBD2,TRBV19,CASSRGTSEFGETQYF,TGTGCCAGTAGTAGGGGGACTAGCGAGTTTGGAGAGACCCAGTACTTC
TRBJ2-7,NA,NA,TRBV6-1,CASSIGRRSSYEQYF,TGTGCCAGCAGTATCGGACGGAGGAGCTCCTACGAGCAGTACTTC
TRBJ1-1,NA,NA,TRBV19,CASNTWVEGGGTEAFF,TGTGCCAGTAACACGTGGGTGGAAGGGGGTGGCACTGAAGCTTTCTTT
TRBJ1-1,few,NA,TRBV4-1,CASSQRGTPEGEAFF,TGCGCCAGCAGCCAACGCGGGACACCTGAGGGTGAAGCTTTCTTT
TRBJ2-1,few,NA,TRBV6-2/TRBV6-3,CASSYGADSYNEQFF,TGTGCCAGCAGTTATGGCGCGGACTCCTACAATGAGCAGTTCTTC
TRBJ2-3,few,NA,TRBV6-6,CASSYYQGLDTQYF,TGTGCCAGCAGTTACTATCAGGGGTTAGATACGCAGTATTTT
TRBJ1-1,few,NA,TRBV5-5,CASNTESWVNTEAFF,TGTGCCAGCAATACTGAGTCTTGGGTGAACACTGAAGCTTTCTTT
TRBJ1-6,NA,NA,TRBV7-3,CASSLTGDSLNSPLHF,TGTGCCAGCAGCTTAACGGGGGATTCCTTAAATTCACCCCTCCACTTT
TRBJ2-2,few,NA,TRBV6-5,CASSYSAGPNTGELFF,TGTGCCAGCAGTTACTCCGCCGGGCCGAACACCGGGGAGCTGTTTTTT
TRBJ1-1,few,NA,TRBV7-9,CASTLLGQLNTEAFF,TGTGCCAGCACCCTCCTAGGACAGTTGAACACTGAAGCTTTCTTT
TRBJ2-3,many,TRBD2,TRBV7-2,CASSPLAGVTDTQYF,TGTGCCAGCAGCCCATTAGCGGGGGTTACAGATACGCAGTATTTT
TRBJ1-1,NA,NA,TRBV12-3/TRBV12-4,CASGSPDKHTEAFF,TGTGCCAGCGGTTCGCCCGACAAGCACACTGAAGCTTTCTTT
TRBJ2-1,many,NA,TRBV7-8,CASRSEGNEQFF,TGTGCCAGCAGGTCTGAGGGGAATGAGCAGTTCTTC
TRBJ1-1,NA,NA,TRBV5-4,CASSSGGGLTTEAFF,TGTGCCAGCAGCTCTGGCGGTGGTCTTACCACTGAAGCTTTCTTT
TRBJ2-1,NA,TRBD2,TRBV7-6,CASSLDRVAGGLEQFF,TGTGCCAGCAGCTTAGATAGAGTAGCGGGGGGGCTTGAGCAGTTCTTC
TRBJ1-1,many,NA,TRBV7-2,CASSLGSQGRTEAFF,TGTGCCAGCAGCTTAGGGTCACAGGGAAGAACTGAAGCTTTCTTT
TRBJ2-3,NA,NA,TRBV19,CASSTDGGRSTDTQYF,TGTGCCAGTAGTACGGATGGGGGACGGAGCACAGATACGCAGTATTTT
TRBJ2-7,NA,NA,TRBV29-1,CSVEVATPVLYEQHF,TGCAGCGTTGAAGTCGCGACCCCGGTGCTCTACGAGCAGCACTTC
TRBJ2-1,few,NA,TRBV5-1,CASSTGGGEQFF,TGCGCCAGCAGCACCGGGGGAGGCGAGCAGTTCTTC